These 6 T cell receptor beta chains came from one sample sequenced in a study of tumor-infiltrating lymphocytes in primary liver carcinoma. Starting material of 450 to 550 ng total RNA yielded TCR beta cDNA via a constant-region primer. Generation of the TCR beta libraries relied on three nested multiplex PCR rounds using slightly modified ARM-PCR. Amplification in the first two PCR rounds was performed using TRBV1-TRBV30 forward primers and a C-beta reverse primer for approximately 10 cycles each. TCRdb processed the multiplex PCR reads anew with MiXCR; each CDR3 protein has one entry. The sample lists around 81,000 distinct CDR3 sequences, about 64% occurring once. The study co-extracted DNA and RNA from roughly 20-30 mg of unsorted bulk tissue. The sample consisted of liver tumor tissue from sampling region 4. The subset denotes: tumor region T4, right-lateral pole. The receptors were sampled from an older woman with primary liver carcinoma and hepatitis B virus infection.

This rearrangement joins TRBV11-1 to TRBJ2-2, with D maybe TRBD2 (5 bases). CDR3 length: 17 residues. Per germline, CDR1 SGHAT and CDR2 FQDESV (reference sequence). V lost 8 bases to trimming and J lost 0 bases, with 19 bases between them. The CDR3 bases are TGTGCCAGCTGGAGAAGAACGGGATTCGCGAACACCGGGGAGCTGTTTTTT. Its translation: CASWRRTGFANTGELFF.

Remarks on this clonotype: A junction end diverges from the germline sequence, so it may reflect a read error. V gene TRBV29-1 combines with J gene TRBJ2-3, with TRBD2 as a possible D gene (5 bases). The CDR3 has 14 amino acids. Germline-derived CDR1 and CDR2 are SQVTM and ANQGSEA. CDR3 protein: CSVKGGWGADTQCF. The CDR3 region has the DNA TGCAGCGTTAAAGGTGGCTGGGGAGCAGATACGCAGTGTTTT.

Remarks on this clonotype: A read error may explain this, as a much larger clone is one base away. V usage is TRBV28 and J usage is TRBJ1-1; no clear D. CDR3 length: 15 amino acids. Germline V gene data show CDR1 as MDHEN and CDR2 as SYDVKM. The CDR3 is CVSSSAQPANTEAFF. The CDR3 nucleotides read TGTGTCAGCAGTTCTGCCCAGCCGGCGAACACTGAAGCTTTCTTT.

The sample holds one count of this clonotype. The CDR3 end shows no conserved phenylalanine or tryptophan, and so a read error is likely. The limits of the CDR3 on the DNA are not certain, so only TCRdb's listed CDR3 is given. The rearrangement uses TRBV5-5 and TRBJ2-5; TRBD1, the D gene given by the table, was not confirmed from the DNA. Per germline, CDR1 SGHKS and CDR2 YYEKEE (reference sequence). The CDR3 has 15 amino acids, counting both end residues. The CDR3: CASSFTDRAPRTHYL.

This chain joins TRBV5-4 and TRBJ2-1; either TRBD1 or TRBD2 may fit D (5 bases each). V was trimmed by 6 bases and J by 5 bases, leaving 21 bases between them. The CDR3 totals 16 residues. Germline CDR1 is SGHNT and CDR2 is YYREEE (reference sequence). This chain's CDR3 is CASTRGGAPPNNEQFF. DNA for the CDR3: TGTGCCAGCACCCGTGGGGGAGCTCCCCCAAACAATGAGCAGTTCTTC.

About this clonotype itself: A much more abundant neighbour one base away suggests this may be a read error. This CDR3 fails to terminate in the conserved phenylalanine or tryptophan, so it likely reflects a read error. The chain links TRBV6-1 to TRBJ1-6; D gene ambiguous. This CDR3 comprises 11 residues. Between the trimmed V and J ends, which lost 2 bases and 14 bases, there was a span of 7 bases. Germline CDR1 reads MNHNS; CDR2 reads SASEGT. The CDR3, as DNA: TGTGCCAGCAGTGAATACTTCTCCCTCCACCTT. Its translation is CASSEYFSLHL.